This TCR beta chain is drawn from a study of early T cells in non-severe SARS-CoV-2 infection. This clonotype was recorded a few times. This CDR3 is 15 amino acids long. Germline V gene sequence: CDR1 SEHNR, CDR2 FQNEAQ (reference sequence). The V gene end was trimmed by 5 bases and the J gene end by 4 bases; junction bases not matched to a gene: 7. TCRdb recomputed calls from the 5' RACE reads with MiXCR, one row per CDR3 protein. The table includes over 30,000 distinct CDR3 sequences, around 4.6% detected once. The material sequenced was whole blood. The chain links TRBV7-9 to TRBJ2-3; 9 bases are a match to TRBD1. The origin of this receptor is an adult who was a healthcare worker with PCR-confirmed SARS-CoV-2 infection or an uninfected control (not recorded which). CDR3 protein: CASSVTGTGPDTQYF. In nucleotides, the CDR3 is TGTGCCAGCAGCGTAACCGGGACAGGGCCAGATACGCAGTATTTT. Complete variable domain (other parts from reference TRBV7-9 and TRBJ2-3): DTGVSQNPRHKITKRGQNVTFRCDPISEHNRLYWYRQTLGQGPEFLTYFQNEAQLEKSRLLSDRFSAERPKGSFSTLEIQRTEQGDSAMYLCASSVTGTGPDTQYFGPGTRLTVL.